Presented here are 14 T cell receptor beta chains from one specimen sequenced in a study of CD8+ T cells in alopecia areata. After isolation, RNA underwent reverse transcription to generate cDNA as the sequencing template. Profiling relied on immunoSEQ multiplex PCR, and the TCRdb table lists in-frame clones only, not all of them. In the table there are about 150,000 clones, less than 65% of which are singletons. Sequenced: CD8+ T cells sorted from blood. The source is a human donor in good health.

CDR3 nucleotide sequence: TGTGCCAGCAGCTTGGATCATAGCAATCAGCCCCAGCATTTT. It yields the protein CASSLDHSNQPQHF. J is TRBJ1-5 and V is TRBV5-6; D remains unclear. This CDR3 is built from 14 residues. Trimming shortened V by 0 bases and J by 0 bases, and 4 bases separated the two germline ends. Per germline, CDR1 SGHDT and CDR2 YYEEEE.

This chain links TRBV10-3 with TRBJ2-7; D may be TRBD1 or TRBD2 (6 bases each). The length of the CDR3 is 14 residues. Trimming cost V 0 bases and J 6 bases, with 12 bases left between them. In germline, CDR1 is ENHRY, CDR2 SYGVKD. The CDR3 loop reads CAISESGRGLEQYF. CDR3 coding DNA: TGTGCCATCAGTGAGTCCGGCCGGGGGCTCGAGCAGTACTTC.

By proportion, this clone is medium-sized (0.01 to 0.1%). Other nucleotide sequences from this sample produce the same CDR3. The V and J genes are TRBV2 and TRBJ1-5; D gene ambiguous. CDR3 length: 14 amino acids. V lost 3 bases to trimming and J lost 0 bases, with 6 bases between them. Germline lookup yields CDR1 SNHLY and CDR2 FYNNEI. This chain's CDR3 is CASSDSYSNQPQHF. CDR3 DNA sequence: TGTGCCAGCAGTGACAGTTATAGCAATCAGCCCCAGCATTTT.

Here the CDR3 reads CSARGITEAFF. Written as DNA, the CDR3 is TGCAGTGCTAGAGGAATTACTGAAGCTTTCTTT. The rearrangement links TRBV20-1 to TRBJ1-1; D gene ambiguous. The CDR3 is 11 amino acids. Trimming took off 1 base at V and 5 bases at J, with 5 bases between the two ends. The V gene's germline CDR1 is DFQATT and CDR2 SNEGSKA (reference sequence).

V and J are TRBV6-1 and TRBJ2-7; TRBD2 aligns across 9 bases. The trim removed 4 bases at V and 5 bases at J, leaving 6 bases unmatched. Germline assignment: CDR1 MNHNS and CDR2 SASEGT. This CDR3 spans 14 amino acids. This chain's CDR3 is CASSGVAGDDEQYF. The CDR3 coding sequence is TGTGCCAGCAGTGGGGTAGCGGGAGACGACGAGCAGTACTTC.

This chain uses TRBV7-8 with TRBJ2-7; 11 bases line up with TRBD1. V was clipped by 10 bases and J by 3 bases; unmatched bases: 20. The CDR3 sequence is 18 residues long. Germline V gene lookup returns CDR1 SGHVS and CDR2 FQNEAQ. The CDR3 protein is CATMGIGQGAQRDYEQYF. DNA of the CDR3: TGTGCCACCATGGGGATTGGACAGGGGGCGCAAAGGGACTACGAGCAGTACTTC.

The chain combines TRBV19 with TRBJ2-1, with no clear D. Per the germline V gene, CDR1 is LNHDA and CDR2 is SQIVND (reference sequence). The CDR3 runs 11 residues. V was trimmed by 8 bases and J by 9 bases, leaving 11 bases between them. The CDR3 DNA follows: TGTGCCAGTGGAAAGTGGATTGAGCAGTTCTTC. Translating gives CASGKWIEQFF.

CDR3 coding DNA: TGTGCCAGCTCACCCCAGGGACGGGCCTACGAGCAGTACTTC. The encoded protein is CASSPQGRAYEQYF. V and J are TRBV18 and TRBJ2-7; D is perhaps TRBD1 or TRBD2 (5 bases each). The germline V gene encodes CDR1 KGHSH and CDR2 LQKENI. The CDR3 length is 14 residues. The V gene lost 3 bases and the J gene lost 2 bases, with 11 bases spanning the gap.

This chain links TRBV6-5 with TRBJ2-7; D is uncertain. There are 15 residues in the CDR3. The germline CDR1 and CDR2 sequences are MNHEY and SVGAGI. The V end was cut by 0 bases, the J end by 6 bases, with 15 bases between. The CDR3 loop is CASSYSILGKVEQYF. CDR3 sequence (DNA): TGTGCCAGCAGTTACTCGATTTTAGGGAAAGTCGAGCAGTACTTC.

The V gene is TRBV29-1, the J gene TRBJ1-2; 8 nucleotides line up with TRBD1. This CDR3 spans 16 amino acids. V lost 6 bases, J lost 4 bases, and 16 bases stayed unmatched. The germline V gene encodes CDR1 SQVTM and CDR2 ANQGSEA. The CDR3 coding sequence is TGCAGCGTCGCCCACTCAGGACAGGGACAGACCTATGGCTACACCTTC. It translates to CSVAHSGQGQTYGYTF.

This clone has only one observation. V and J are TRBV5-1 and TRBJ2-3, with 9 bases that match TRBD1. Germline V gene data show CDR1 as SGHRS and CDR2 as YFSETQ. V lost 1 base and J lost 6; bases outside the gene matches: 9. The CDR3 is made up of 16 amino acids. CDR3 amino acids: CASSLQRDRVSDTQYF. The CDR3 DNA follows: TGCGCCAGCAGCTTGCAACGGGACAGGGTCTCGGATACGCAGTATTTT.

This clone was recorded once. This rearrangement joins TRBV7-9 to TRBJ2-7; D unclear. The CDR3 consists of 14 residues. The germline V gene encodes CDR1 SEHNR and CDR2 FQNEAQ (reference sequence). Trimming cost V 4 bases and J 4 bases, with 14 bases left between them. The CDR3 is CASSSPLGMYEQYF. Here the CDR3 DNA reads TGTGCCAGCAGCTCTCCCCTGGGGATGTACGAGCAGTACTTC.

The chain carries TRBV4-2 and TRBJ2-3; tentatively, D is TRBD2 (7 bases). Trimming left V 0 bases short and J 5 bases short, with 18 bases between. From germline, CDR1 is LGHNA and CDR2 YNFKEQ. CDR3 length equals 17 residues. The CDR3 reads CASSQDRRGPFGDTQYF. CDR3 DNA sequence: TGTGCCAGCAGCCAAGATCGGCGGGGGCCCTTCGGAGATACGCAGTATTTT.

V gene TRBV29-1 combines with J gene TRBJ2-7, with 9 bases matching TRBD1. The germline CDR1 and CDR2 sequences are SQVTM and ANQGSEA. V trimming: 7 bases; J trimming: 7 bases; junction bases outside the gene matches: 8. The CDR3 length is 12 residues. CDR3 DNA: TGCAGCGCCGGGACAGGGACGAAGGAGCAGTACTTC. It translates to CSAGTGTKEQYF.